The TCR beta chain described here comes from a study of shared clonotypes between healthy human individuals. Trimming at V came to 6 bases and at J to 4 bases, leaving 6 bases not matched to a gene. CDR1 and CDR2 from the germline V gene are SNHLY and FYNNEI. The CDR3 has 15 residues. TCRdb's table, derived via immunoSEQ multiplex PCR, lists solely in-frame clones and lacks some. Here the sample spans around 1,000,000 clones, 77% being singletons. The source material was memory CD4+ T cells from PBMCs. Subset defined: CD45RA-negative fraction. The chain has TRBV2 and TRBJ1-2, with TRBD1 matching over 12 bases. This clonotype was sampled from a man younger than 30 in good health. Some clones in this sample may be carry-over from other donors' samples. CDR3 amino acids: CASRRDRGRSYGYTF. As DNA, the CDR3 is TGTGCCAGCAGGCGGGACAGGGGGCGTAGCTATGGCTACACCTTC.